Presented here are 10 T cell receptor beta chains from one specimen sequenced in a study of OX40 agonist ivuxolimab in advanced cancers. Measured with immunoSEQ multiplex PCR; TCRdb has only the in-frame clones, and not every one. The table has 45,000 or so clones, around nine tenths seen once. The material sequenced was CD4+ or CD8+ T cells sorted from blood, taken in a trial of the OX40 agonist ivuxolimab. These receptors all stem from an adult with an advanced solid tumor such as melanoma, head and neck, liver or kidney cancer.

CDR3 DNA sequence: TGTGCCACCGCGGCAGGGACAGGGTTCTACGAGCAGTACTTC. Protein: CATAAGTGFYEQYF. The genes are TRBV2 and TRBJ2-7, with 9 nucleotides matching TRBD1. The CDR3 is made up of 14 amino acids. Unmatched junction bases numbered 10, after V lost 10 bases and J lost 3 bases. Germline V lookup: CDR1 SNHLY, CDR2 FYNNEI.

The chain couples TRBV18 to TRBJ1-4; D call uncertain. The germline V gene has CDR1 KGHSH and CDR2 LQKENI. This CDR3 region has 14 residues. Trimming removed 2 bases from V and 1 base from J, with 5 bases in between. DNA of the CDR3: TGTGCCAGCTCACCATCAGGAACTAATGAAAAACTGTTTTTT. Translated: CASSPSGTNEKLFF.

Written as DNA, the CDR3 is TGTGCCAGCAGTCAGAGGCCTAGGGGCGAAGAGACCCAGTACTTC. This translates into CASSQRPRGEETQYF. The J gene is TRBJ2-5, the V gene TRBV6-5; D might be TRBD1 (5 bases). Deletions cut 5 bases from V and 3 bases from J, with 16 bases between. The CDR3 is 15 residues long. From germline, CDR1 is MNHEY and CDR2 SVGAGI.

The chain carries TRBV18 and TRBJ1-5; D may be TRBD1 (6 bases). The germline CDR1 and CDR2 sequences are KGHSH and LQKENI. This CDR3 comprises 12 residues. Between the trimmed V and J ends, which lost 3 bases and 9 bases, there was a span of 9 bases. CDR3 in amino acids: CASSPGGGPQHF. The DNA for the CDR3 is TGTGCCAGCTCACCGGGAGGGGGGCCCCAGCATTTT.

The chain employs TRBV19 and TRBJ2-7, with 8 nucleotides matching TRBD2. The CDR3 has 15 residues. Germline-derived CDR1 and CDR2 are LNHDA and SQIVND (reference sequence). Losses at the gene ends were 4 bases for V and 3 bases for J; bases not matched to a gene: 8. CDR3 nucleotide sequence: TGTGCCAGTAGTACAAGCGGGAGCTCGATCTACGAGCAGTACTTC. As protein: CASSTSGSSIYEQYF.

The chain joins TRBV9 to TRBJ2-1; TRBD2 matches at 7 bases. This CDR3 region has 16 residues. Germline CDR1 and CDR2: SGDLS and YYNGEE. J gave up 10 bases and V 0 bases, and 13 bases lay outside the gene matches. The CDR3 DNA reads TGTGCCAGCAGCGTAGCCCCCCTCTGGAGCGGGGAAGAGCAGTTCTTC. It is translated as CASSVAPLWSGEEQFF.

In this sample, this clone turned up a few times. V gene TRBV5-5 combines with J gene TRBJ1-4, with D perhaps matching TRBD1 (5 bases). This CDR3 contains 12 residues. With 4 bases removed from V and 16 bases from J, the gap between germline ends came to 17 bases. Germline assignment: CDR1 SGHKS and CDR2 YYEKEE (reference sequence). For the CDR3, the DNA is TGTGCCAGCAGCACCGTTCAGGGAGCGGAGTTTTTT. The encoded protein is CASSTVQGAEFF.

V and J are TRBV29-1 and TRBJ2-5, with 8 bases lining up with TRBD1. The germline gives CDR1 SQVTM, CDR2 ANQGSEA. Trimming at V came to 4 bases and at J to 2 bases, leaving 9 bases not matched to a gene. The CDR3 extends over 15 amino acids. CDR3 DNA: TGCAGCGTTGGTATGGGACAGGACATTCAAGAGACCCAGTACTTC. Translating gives CSVGMGQDIQETQYF.

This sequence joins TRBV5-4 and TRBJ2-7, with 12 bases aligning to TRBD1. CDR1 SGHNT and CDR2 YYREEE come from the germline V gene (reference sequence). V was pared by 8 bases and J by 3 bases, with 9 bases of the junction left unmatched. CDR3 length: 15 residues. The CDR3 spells CASGTGTGGYYEQYF. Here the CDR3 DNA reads TGTGCCAGTGGGACCGGGACAGGGGGCTACTACGAGCAGTACTTC.

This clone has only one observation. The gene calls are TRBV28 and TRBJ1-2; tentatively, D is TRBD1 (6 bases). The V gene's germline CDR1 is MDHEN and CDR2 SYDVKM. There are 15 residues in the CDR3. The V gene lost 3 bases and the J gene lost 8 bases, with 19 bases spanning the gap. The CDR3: CASSFPSRGAQGYTF. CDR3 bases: TGTGCCAGCAGTTTCCCATCCCGGGGGGCGCAAGGCTACACCTTC.